This entry describes one TCR beta chain. These data are taken from a study of T cell changes during pregnancy in multiple sclerosis. Germline-derived CDR1 and CDR2 are LNHDA and SQIVND (reference sequence). The length of the CDR3 is 17 residues. V trimming: 1 base; J trimming: 5 bases; junction bases outside the gene matches: 10. This table comes from immunoSEQ multiplex PCR, and its TCRdb copy is limited to in-frame clones, with some not included. The data contain roughly 69,000 clones, roughly nine tenths of them singletons. The starting material was peripheral blood, obtained in the second trimester of pregnancy. The sequence was collected from a female donor with multiple sclerosis, enrolled in a pregnancy study. The V call is TRBV19, the J call TRBJ2-5; 10 bases match TRBD2. The CDR3: CASSIVVILAGVETQYF. CDR3 coding DNA: TGTGCCAGTAGTATAGTGGTGATCCTAGCGGGAGTTGAGACCCAGTACTTC. Variable domain in full (rest from reference TRBV19 and TRBJ2-5): DGGITQSPKYLFRKEGQNVTLSCEQNLNHDAMYWYRQDPGQGLRLIYYSQIVNDFQKGDIAEGYSVSREKKESFPLTVTSAQKNPTAFYLCASSIVVILAGVETQYFGPGTRLLVL.